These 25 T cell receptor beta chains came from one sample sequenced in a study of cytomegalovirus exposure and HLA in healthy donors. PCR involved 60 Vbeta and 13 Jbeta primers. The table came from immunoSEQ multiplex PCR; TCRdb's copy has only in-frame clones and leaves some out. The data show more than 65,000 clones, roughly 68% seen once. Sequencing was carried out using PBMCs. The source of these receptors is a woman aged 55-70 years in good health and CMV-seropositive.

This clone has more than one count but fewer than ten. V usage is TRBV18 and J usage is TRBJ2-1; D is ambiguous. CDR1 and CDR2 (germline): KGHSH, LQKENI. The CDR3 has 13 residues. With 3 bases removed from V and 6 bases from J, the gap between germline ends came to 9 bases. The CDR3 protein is CASSPGPANEQFF. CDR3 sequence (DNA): TGTGCCAGCTCACCGGGCCCCGCCAATGAGCAGTTCTTC.

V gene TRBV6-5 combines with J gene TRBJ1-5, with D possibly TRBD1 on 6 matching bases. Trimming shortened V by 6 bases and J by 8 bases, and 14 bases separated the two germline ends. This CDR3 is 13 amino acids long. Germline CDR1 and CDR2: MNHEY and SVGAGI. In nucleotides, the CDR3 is TGTGCCAGCAGGACAGGTTTGCGGGAGCCCCAGCATTTT. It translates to CASRTGLREPQHF.

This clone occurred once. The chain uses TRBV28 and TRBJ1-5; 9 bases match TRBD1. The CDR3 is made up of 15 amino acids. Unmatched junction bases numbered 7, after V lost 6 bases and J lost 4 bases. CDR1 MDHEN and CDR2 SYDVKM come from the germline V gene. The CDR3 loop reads CASSIQGAPNQPQHF. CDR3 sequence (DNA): TGTGCCAGCAGCATACAGGGGGCTCCTAATCAGCCCCAGCATTTT. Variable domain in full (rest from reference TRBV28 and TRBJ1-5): DVKVTQSSRYLVKRTGEKVFLECVQDMDHENMFWYRQDPGLGLRLIYFSYDVKMKEKGDIPEGYSVSREKKERFSLILESASTNQTSMYLCASSIQGAPNQPQHFGDGTRLSIL.

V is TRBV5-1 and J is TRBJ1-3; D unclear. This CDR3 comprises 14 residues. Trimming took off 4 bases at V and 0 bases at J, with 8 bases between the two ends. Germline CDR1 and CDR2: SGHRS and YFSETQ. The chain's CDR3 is CASSPGGSGNTIYF. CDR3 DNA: TGCGCCAGCAGCCCCGGCGGCTCTGGAAACACCATATATTTT.

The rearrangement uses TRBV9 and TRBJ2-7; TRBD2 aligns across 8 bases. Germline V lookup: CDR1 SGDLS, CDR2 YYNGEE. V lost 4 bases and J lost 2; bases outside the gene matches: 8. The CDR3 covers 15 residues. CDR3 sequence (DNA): TGTGCCAGCAGCCCTACTAGCGGTACTCCCTACGAGCAGTACTTC. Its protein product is CASSPTSGTPYEQYF.

This CDR3 is CASSLATGTYEQYF. The CDR3 DNA reads TGTGCCAGCAGCTTAGCGACAGGGACCTACGAGCAGTACTTC. This chain connects TRBV7-8 to TRBJ2-7, with 7 bases that match TRBD1. The trim removed 0 bases at V and 2 bases at J, leaving 1 base unmatched. The CDR3 runs 14 residues. CDR1 is SGHVS, CDR2 FQNEAQ, per germline.

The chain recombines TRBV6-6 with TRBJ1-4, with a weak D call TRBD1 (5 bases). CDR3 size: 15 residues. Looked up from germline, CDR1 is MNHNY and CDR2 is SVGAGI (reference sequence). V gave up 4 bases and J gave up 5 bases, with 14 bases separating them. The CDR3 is CASSLMGGLNEKLFF. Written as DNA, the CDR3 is TGTGCCAGCAGTTTAATGGGGGGATTAAATGAAAAACTGTTTTTT.

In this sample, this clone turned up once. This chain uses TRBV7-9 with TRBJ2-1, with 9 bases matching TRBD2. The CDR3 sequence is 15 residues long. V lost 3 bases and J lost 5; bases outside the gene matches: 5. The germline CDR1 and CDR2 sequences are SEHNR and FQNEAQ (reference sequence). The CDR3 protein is CASSFQGLANNEQFF. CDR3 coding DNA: TGTGCCAGCAGCTTCCAAGGACTAGCGAACAATGAGCAGTTCTTC. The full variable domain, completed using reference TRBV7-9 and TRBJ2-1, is DTGVSQNPRHKITKRGQNVTFRCDPISEHNRLYWYRQTLGQGPEFLTYFQNEAQLEKSRLLSDRFSAERPKGSFSTLEIQRTEQGDSAMYLCASSFQGLANNEQFFGPGTRLTVL.

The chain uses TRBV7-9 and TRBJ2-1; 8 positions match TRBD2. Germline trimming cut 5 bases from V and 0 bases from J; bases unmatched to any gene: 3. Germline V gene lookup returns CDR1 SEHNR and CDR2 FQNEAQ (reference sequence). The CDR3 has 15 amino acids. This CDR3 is CASSKRGSSYNEQFF. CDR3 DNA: TGTGCCAGCAGCAAGCGGGGGAGCTCCTACAATGAGCAGTTCTTC.

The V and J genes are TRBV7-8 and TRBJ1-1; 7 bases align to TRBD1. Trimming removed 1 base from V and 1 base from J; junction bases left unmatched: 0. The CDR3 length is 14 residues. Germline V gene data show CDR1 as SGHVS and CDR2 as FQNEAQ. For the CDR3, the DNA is TGTGCCAGCAGCTTAGGGACAGGGAACACTGAAGCTTTCTTT. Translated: CASSLGTGNTEAFF.

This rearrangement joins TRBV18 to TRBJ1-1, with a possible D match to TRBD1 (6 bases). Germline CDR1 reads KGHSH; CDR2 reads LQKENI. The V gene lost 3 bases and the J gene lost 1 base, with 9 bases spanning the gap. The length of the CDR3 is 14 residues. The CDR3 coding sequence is TGTGCCAGCTCACCCGGGACACAGAACACTGAAGCTTTCTTT. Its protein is CASSPGTQNTEAFF.

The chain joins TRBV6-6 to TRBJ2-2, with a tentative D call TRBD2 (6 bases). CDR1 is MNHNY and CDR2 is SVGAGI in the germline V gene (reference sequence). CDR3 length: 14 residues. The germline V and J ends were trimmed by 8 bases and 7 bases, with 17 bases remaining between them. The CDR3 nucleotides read TGTGCCAGCTCCCCATACGGGGGAGGCGGGGAGCTGTTTTTT. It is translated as CASSPYGGGGELFF.

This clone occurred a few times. The CDR3 DNA follows: TGTGCCAGCAGGCCCCGGGACAGGGAGGATACGCAGTATTTT. It encodes CASRPRDREDTQYF. V and J are TRBV7-9 and TRBJ2-3; 9 nucleotides agree with TRBD1. The CDR3 contains 14 residues. Germline V lookup: CDR1 SEHNR, CDR2 FQNEAQ (reference sequence). V dropped 6 bases and J dropped 6; count of bases not matched to a gene: 7.

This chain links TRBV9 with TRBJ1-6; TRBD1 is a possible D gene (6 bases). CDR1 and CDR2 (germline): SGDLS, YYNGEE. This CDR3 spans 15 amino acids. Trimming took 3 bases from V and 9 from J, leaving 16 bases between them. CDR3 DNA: TGTGCCAGCAGCGAGGGGGAGGGAATAGGTTCACCCCTCCACTTT. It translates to CASSEGEGIGSPLHF.

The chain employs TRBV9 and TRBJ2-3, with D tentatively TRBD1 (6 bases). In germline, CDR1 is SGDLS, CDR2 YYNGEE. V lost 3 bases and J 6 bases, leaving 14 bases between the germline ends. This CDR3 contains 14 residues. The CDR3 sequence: CASSGSGTSDTQYF. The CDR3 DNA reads TGTGCCAGCAGCGGCTCCGGGACATCCGATACGCAGTATTTT.

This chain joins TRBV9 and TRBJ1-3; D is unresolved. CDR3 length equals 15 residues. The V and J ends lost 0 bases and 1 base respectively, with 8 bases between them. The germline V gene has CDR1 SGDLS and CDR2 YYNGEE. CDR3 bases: TGTGCCAGCAGCGTAGATAGCCTTTCTGGAAACACCATATATTTT. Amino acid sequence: CASSVDSLSGNTIYF.

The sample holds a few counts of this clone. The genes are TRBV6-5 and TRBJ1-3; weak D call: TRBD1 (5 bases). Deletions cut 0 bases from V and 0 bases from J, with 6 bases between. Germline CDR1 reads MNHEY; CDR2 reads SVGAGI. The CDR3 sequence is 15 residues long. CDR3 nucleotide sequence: TGTGCCAGCAGTTACTCCGACAGCTCTGGAAACACCATATATTTT. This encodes CASSYSDSSGNTIYF.

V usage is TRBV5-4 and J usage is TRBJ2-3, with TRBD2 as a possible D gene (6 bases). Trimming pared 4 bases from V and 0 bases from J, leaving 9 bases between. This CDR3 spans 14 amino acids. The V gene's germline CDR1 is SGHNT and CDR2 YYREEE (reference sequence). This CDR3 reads CASSLGTSTDTQYF. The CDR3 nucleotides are TGTGCCAGCAGCCTCGGGACTAGCACAGATACGCAGTATTTT.

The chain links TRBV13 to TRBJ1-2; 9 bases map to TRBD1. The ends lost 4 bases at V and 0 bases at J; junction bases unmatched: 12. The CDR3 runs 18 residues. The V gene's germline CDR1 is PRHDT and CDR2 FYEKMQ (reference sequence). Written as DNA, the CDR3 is TGTGCCAGCAGCTCTCTGAGGACAGGGGACCGGTCTAACTATGGCTACACCTTC. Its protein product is CASSSLRTGDRSNYGYTF.

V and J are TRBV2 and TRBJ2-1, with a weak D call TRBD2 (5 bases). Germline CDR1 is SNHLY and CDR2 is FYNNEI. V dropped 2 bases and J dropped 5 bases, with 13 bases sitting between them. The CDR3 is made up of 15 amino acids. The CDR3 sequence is CASSERRGRHNEQFF. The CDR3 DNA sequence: TGTGCCAGCAGTGAAAGACGGGGTCGGCACAATGAGCAGTTCTTC. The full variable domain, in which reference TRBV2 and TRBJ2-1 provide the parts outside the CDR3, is EPEVTQTPSHQVTQMGQEVILRCVPISNHLYFYWYRQILGQKVEFLVSFYNNEISEKSEIFDDQFSVERPDGSNFTLKIRSTKLEDSAMYFCASSERRGRHNEQFFGPGTRLTVL.

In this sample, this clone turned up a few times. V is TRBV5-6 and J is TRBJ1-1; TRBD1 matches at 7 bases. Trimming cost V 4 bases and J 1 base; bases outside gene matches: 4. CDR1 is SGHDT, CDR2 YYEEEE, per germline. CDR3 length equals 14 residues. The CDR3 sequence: CASSRQGSNTEAFF. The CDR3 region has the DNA TGTGCCAGCAGCCGACAGGGATCGAACACTGAAGCTTTCTTT.

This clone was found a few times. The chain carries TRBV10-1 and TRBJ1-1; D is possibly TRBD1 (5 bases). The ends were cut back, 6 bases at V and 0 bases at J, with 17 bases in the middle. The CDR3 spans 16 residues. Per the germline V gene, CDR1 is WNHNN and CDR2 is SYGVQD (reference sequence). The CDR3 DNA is TGCGCCAGCAGGACCAGACAGCCTCTCATGAACACTGAAGCTTTCTTT. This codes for CASRTRQPLMNTEAFF.

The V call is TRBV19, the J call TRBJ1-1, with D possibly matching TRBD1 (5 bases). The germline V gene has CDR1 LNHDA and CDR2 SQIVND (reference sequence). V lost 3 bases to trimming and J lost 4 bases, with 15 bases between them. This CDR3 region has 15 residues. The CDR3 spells CASSIWGRGGTEAFF. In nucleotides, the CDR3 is TGTGCCAGTAGTATTTGGGGCCGCGGGGGCACTGAAGCTTTCTTT.

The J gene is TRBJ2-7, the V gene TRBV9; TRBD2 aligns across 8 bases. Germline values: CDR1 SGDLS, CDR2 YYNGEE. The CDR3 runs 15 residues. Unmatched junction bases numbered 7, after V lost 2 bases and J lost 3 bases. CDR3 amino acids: CASSVGSGTYYEQYF. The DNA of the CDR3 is TGTGCCAGCAGCGTCGGTAGCGGGACTTACTACGAGCAGTACTTC. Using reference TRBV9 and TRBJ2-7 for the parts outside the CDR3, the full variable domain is DSGVTQTPKHLITATGQRVTLRCSPRSGDLSVYWYQQSLDQGLQFLIQYYNGEERAKGNILERFSAQQFPDLHSELNLSSLELGDSALYFCASSVGSGTYYEQYFGPGTRLTVT.

The CDR3 spells CASSEPLGLQYF. CDR3 coding DNA: TGTGCCAGCAGTGAACCGCTGGGCCTCCAGTACTTC. The chain links TRBV25-1 to TRBJ2-7; the D is unclear. The CDR3 is made up of 12 amino acids. CDR1 MGHDK and CDR2 SYGVNS come from the germline V gene. Trimming took off 2 bases at V and 10 bases at J, with 12 bases between the two ends.